This T cell receptor (beta chain) was identified during a study of radiation and T cells in renal cell carcinoma. Assay used: immunoSEQ multiplex PCR; TCRdb lists only in-frame clones, some missing. The sample has 50,000 to 70,000 clones, roughly 80% seen once. The CDR3 length is 16 residues. From germline, CDR1 is WSHSY and CDR2 SAAADI. V dropped 0 bases and J dropped 9 bases, with 15 bases sitting between them. Time point denoted: blood 4 weeks post-SBRT, at nephrectomy. Treatment defined: 15 Gy SBRT to primary tumor, nephrectomy 4 weeks later. Nephrectomy followed 15 Gy stereotactic body radiation by 4 weeks. This renal cell carcinoma was of the clear cell type. Points from the study as a whole: Baseline intratumoral clonotype presence is unknown without pretreatment biopsies.

About this clone itself: Its specificity is not known.

V and J are TRBV10-2 and TRBJ1-6; D perhaps matches TRBD1 (5 bases). This TCR came from a man in his 60s with renal cell carcinoma. The sequenced sample was blood, obtained from a patient whose treatment included radiotherapy and nephrectomy. The CDR3 sequence is CASSESNIGGGSPLHF. In DNA, the CDR3 is TGCGCCAGCAGTGAGTCCAATATTGGGGGTGGTTCACCCCTCCACTTT.